This T cell receptor (beta chain) is drawn from a study of CD8 T cells in Susac syndrome (dated by TCRdb to about 2019). For context, the study as a whole: Repertoire sequencing was used to test whether CD8+ T cell activation and differentiation in Susac syndrome was antigen driven. The study compared CD8+ T cell repertoire clonality among 12 healthy donors, around 14 Susac syndrome patients and approximately 16 multiple sclerosis patients.

In regard to this clonotype: Its antigen is unknown. Base qualities were left out, and no much larger clone turns up one base away.

High-throughput TCR beta sequencing profiled peripheral blood CD8+ and CD4+ T cells from healthy donors, Susac syndrome patients and multiple sclerosis patients. Treatment-naive patients with stable or active relapsing-remitting disease fulfilling revised McDonald criteria were used as multiple sclerosis controls. CD8+ TEMRA cells were enriched by FACS, while bulk CD8+ and CD4+ T cells were purified by magnetic negative isolation. Blood was collected in EDTA tubes and processed within 24 hours, with PBMCs isolated through density gradient centrifugation. PBMCs intended for TCR sequencing were frozen in liquid nitrogen and were later thawed in a 37 degrees C water bath. The sorted or isolated CD4+, CD8+ and CD8+ TEMRA cells had a purity of 90% or higher. RNA was extracted with the RNeasy kit and 0.5 to 1 ug was reverse transcribed using random hexamers. TCR beta CDR3 regions were amplified with the immunoSEQ multiplex PCR assay covering 54 Vbeta and 13 Jbeta segments. PCR amplification bias was corrected using a synthetic template baseline for primer optimization and computational correction. The paper's data handling went like this. Reads were annotated to V, D and J genes per IMGT and analyzed with immunoSEQ Analyzer, keeping only productive sequences. Clonality was calculated as one minus the Shannon entropy normalized by log2 of the number of productive unique sequences. Public and private clones were assessed among the 100 most prevalent clones of each patient and control. Susac-specific clones were defined as absent from healthy and MS cohorts, over a thousand published viral clones and other ImmuneACCESS disease sequences. TCRdb itself trimmed the public reads at Q25 with fastp, ran MiXCR and retained productive beta chains. CDR3 protein sequences are deduplicated, and each keeps its most common genes and DNA. In this record, the V and J calls reflect TCRdb's handling and not the investigators' own analysis. Counted in this sample were about 150,000 distinct CDR3 sequences; approximately 94% of them appeared once. The ten largest clones take up about 0.21% of the sample.

Summary of the overall study and its limitations: The number of individuals in the TCR sequencing and HLA analysis was recognized as being relatively small.

The sequenced material came from CD8+ T cells from PBMCs. The receptor was isolated from a human donor with multiple sclerosis.

Read as DNA, the sequence is TGCAGCGTTGATGGGGGGGGACAGGGAACCTACAATGAGCAGTTCTTC. Translated, it gives CSVDGGGQGTYNEQFF. The rearrangement joined TRBV29-1 to TRBJ2-1; 9 of the junction bases match TRBD1. V loses 3 bases at its end and J loses 2 bases; junction bases beyond the gene matches: 8. The CDR1 and CDR2 encoded by the germline V gene are SQVTM and ANQGSEA. From cysteine to phenylalanine, the CDR3 is 16 amino acids long. The read is trimmed to its CDR3 DNA, 48 bases read in frame from base 1.